The T cell receptor beta chain under discussion was sequenced for a study of cytomegalovirus exposure and HLA in healthy donors. This CDR3 has 16 residues. CDR1 MDHEN and CDR2 SYDVKM come from the germline V gene. V was cut by 3 bases and J by 1 base, with 12 bases left in between. Primers included in the PCR were 60 Vbeta and 13 Jbeta primers. Sequencing was performed with immunoSEQ multiplex PCR; in TCRdb, only in-frame clones are kept and a portion is missing. The sample shows tens of thousands of clones, about four fifths of them seen only once. In its sample, this clone was seen a few times. The rearrangement uses TRBV28 and TRBJ2-2; no clear D gene. The material sequenced was PBMCs. The sequence came from a woman in her twenties or thirties in good health and CMV-seronegative. CDR3 loop: CASSFSFPGNTGELFF. The CDR3 region has the DNA TGTGCCAGCAGTTTCAGTTTCCCAGGGAACACCGGGGAGCTGTTTTTT.